These T cell receptor beta chains were read from a single sample in a study of glioma-infiltrating T cells after dendritic cell vaccination. The protocol was immunoSEQ multiplex PCR, while the TCRdb copy is restricted to in-frame clones and leaves out a portion. The table shows approximately 110,000 clones, with nearly 90% occurring only once. The sample in question was blood, obtained after dendritic cell vaccination. These receptors were obtained from a human donor with glioblastoma. CDR3s include the opening cysteine and the closing phenylalanine or tryptophan. The D gene is left open where the match is weak. A row's size may be missing; if present it is once, few, many or a size class.

>TRBJ2-1|TRBV11-1|TRBD1|few
CASSLARTGENEQFF
TGTGCCAGCAGCTTAGCCCGGACAGGGGAAAATGAGCAGTTCTTC
>TRBJ2-3|TRBV10-1|NA|NA
CASSEKGADTQYF
TGCGCCAGCAGTGAAAAGGGGGCAGATACGCAGTATTTT
>TRBJ2-3|TRBV28|NA|NA
CASSLPETVTQYF
TGTGCCAGCAGTTTACCGGAGACAGTTACGCAGTATTTT
>TRBJ1-2|TRBV19|NA|NA
CASSTQGGGYTF
TGTGCCAGTAGTACCCAGGGTGGAGGCTACACCTTC
>TRBJ1-1|TRBV2|NA|NA
CASREDSNTEAFF
TGTGCCAGCAGGGAAGACTCGAACACTGAAGCTTTCTTT
>TRBJ2-7|TRBV7-9|TRBD2|NA
CASTPGGTQSYEQYF
TGTGCCAGCACCCCGGGAGGGACACAGTCCTACGAGCAGTACTTC
>TRBJ1-6|TRBV6-5|NA|once
CASSRQIIGSPLHF
TGTGCCAGCAGTCGACAGATTATAGGTTCACCCCTCCACTTT
>TRBJ1-1|TRBV5-1|TRBD1|NA
CASSLGGIQGYEAFF
TGCGCCAGCAGCTTGGGGGGAATACAGGGGTATGAAGCTTTCTTT
>TRBJ2-3|TRBV19|NA|few
CASSIWGGADTQYF
TGTGCCAGTAGTATTTGGGGGGGCGCAGATACGCAGTATTTT
>TRBJ2-1|TRBV29-1|TRBD2|NA
CSVVWRGGYNEQFF
TGCAGCGTTGTTTGGCGGGGGGGTTACAATGAGCAGTTCTTC